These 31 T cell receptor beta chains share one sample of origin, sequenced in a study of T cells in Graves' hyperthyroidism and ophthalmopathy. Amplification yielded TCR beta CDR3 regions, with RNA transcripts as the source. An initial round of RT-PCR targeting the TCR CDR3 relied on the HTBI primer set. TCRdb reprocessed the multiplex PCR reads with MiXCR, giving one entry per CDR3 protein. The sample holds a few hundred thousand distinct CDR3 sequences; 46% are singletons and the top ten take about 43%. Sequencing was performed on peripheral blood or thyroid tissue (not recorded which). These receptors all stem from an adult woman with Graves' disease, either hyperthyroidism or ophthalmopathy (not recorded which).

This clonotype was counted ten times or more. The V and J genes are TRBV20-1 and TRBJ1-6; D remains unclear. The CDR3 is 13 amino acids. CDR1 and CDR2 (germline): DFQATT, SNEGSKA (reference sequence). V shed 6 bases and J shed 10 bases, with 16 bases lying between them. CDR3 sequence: CSARSVGDSPLHF. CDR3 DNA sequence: TGCAGTGCCCGTAGCGTAGGAGACTCACCCCTCCACTTT.

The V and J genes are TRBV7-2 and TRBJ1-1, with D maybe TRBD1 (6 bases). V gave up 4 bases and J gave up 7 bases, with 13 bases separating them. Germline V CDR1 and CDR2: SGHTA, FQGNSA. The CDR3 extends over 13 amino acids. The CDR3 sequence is CASSYRQADEAFF. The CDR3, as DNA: TGTGCCAGCAGCTACAGACAGGCGGATGAAGCTTTCTTT. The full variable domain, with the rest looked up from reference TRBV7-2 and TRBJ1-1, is GAGVSQSPSNKVTEKGKDVELRCDPISGHTALYWYRQSLGQGLEFLIYFQGNSAPDKSGLPSDRFSAERTGGSVSTLTIQRTQQEDSAVYLCASSYRQADEAFFGQGTRLTVV.

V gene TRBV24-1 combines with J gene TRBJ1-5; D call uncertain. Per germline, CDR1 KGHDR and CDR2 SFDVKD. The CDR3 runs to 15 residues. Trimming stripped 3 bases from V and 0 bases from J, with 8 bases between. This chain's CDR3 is CATSDLPNSNQPQHF. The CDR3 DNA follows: TGTGCCACCAGTGATCTCCCTAATAGCAATCAGCCCCAGCATTTT.

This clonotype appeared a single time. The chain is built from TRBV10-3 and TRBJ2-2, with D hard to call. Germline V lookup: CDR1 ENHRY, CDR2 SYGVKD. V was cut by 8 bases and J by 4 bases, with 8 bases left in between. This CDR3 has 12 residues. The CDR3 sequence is CAIALRTGELFF. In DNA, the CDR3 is TGTGCCATCGCTCTCCGCACCGGGGAGCTGTTTTTT.

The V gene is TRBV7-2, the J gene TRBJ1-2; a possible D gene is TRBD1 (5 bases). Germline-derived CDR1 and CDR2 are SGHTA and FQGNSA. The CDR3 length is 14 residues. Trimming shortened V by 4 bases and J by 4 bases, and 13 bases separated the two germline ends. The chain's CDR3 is CASSSRPDSYGYTF. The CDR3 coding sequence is TGTGCCAGCAGCTCGAGACCCGACAGCTATGGCTACACCTTC.

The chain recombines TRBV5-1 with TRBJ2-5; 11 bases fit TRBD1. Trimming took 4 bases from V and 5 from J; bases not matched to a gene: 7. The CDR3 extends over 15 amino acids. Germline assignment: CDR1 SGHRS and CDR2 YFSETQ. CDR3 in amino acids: CASSRGTGGIETQYF. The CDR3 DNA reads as TGCGCCAGCAGCCGAGGGACAGGGGGTATCGAGACCCAGTACTTC.

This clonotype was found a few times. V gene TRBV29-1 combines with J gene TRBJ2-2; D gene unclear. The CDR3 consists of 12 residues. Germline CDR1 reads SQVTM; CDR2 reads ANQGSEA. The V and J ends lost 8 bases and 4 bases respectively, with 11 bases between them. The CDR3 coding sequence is TGCAGCAGTCCCAGAGGCACCGGGGAGCTGTTTTTT. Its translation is CSSPRGTGELFF.

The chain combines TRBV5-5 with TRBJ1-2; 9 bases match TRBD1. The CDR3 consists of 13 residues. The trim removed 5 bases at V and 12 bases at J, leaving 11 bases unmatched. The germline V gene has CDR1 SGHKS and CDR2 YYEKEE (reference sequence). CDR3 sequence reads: CASRRDREAGNTF. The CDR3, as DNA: TGTGCCAGCAGGAGGGACAGGGAAGCTGGAAACACCTTC.

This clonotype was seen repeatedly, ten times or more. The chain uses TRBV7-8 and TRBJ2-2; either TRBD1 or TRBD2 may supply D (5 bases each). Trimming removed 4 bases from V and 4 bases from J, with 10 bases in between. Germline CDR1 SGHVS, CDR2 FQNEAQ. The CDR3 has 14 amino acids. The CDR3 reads CASSYRGTTGELFF. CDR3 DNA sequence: TGTGCCAGCAGCTACCGAGGGACCACCGGGGAGCTGTTTTTT.

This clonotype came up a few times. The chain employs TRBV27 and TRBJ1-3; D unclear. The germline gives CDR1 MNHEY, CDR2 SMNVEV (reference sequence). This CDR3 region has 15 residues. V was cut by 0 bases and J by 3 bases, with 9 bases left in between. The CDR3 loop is CASSLSPGFGNTIYF. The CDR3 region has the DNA TGTGCCAGCAGTTTATCGCCCGGGTTTGGAAACACCATATATTTT.

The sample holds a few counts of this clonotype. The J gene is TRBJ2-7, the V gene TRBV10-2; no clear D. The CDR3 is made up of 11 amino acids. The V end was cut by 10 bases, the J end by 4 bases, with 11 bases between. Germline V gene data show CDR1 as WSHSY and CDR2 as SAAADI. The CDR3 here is CATRTNYEQYF. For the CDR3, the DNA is TGCGCCACCCGGACCAATTACGAGCAGTACTTC.

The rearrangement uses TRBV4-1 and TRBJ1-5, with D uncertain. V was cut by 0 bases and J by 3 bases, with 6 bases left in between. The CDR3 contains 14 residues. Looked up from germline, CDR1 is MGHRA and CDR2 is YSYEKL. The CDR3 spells CASSQEQFNQPQHF. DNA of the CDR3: TGCGCCAGCAGCCAAGAACAGTTCAATCAGCCCCAGCATTTT.

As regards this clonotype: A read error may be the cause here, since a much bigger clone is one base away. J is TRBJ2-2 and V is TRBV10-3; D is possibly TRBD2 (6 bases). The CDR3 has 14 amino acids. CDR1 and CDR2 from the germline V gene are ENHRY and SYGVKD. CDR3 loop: CAISPLVFTGGLFF. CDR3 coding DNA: TGTGCCATCAGCCCCCTTGTTTTCACCGGGGGGCTGTTTTTT.

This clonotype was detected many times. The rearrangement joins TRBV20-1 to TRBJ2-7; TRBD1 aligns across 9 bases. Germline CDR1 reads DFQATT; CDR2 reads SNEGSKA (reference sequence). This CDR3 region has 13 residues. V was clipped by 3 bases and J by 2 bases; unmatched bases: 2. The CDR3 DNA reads TGCAGTGCTAGTTGGACAGGGGCCTACGAGCAGTACTTC. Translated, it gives CSASWTGAYEQYF.

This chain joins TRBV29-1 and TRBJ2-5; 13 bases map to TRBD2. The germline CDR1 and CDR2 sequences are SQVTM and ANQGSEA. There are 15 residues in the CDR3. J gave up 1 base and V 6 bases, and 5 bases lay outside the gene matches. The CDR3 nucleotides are TGCAGCGTGCCGGGACTAGCGGGGCGCCAAGAGACCCAGTACTTC. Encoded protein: CSVPGLAGRQETQYF.

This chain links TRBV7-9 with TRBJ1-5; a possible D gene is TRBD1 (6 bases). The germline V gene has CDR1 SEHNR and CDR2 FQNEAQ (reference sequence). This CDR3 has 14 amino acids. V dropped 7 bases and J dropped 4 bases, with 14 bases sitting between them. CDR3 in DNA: TGTGCCAGCACCCGAGGGGGGGGGAATCAGCCCCAGCATTTT. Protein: CASTRGGGNQPQHF.

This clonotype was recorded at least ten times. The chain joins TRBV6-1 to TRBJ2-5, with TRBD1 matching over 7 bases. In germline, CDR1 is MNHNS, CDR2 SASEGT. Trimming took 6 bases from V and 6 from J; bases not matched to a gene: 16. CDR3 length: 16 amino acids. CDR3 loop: CASRNLGGDLRKTQYF. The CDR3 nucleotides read TGTGCCAGCAGAAACTTAGGGGGCGACCTACGGAAGACCCAGTACTTC.

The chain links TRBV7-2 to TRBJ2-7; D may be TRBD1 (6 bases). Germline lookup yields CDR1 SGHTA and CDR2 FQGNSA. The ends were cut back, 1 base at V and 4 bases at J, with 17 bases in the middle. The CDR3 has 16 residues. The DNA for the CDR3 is TGTGCCAGCAGCTTAGGCGGGTTGACAGGAGTTTACGAGCAGTACTTC. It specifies CASSLGGLTGVYEQYF.

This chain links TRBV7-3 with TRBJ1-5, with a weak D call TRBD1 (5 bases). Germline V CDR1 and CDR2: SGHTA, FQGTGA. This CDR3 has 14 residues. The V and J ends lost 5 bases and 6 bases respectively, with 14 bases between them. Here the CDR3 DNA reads TGTGCCAGCAGCACTCATGGGGGGGGTCAGCCCCAGCATTTT. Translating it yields CASSTHGGGQPQHF.

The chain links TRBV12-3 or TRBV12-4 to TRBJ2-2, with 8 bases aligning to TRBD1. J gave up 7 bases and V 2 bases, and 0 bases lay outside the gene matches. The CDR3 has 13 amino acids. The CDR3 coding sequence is TGTGCCAGCAGTTTAACAGGGGGCGGGGAGCTGTTTTTT. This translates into CASSLTGGGELFF.

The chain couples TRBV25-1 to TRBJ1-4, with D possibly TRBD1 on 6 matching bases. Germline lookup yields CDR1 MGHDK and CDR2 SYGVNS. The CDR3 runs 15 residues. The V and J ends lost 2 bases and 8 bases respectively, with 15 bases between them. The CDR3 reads CASSEPTGSGEKLFF. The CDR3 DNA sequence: TGTGCCAGCAGTGAACCAACAGGGAGCGGGGAAAAACTGTTTTTT.

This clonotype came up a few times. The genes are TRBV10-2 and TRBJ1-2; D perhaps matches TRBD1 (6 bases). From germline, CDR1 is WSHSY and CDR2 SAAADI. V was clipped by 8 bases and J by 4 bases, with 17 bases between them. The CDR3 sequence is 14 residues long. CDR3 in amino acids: CASAPDRSSYGYTF. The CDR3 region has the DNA TGCGCCAGCGCTCCCGACAGGAGTTCCTATGGCTACACCTTC.

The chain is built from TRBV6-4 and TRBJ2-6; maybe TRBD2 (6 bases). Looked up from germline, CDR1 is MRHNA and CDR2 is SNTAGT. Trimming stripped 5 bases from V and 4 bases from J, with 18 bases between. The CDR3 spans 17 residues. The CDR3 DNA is TGTGCCAGCAGTTACCCGACTAGGGTGGCAGGGGCCAACGTCCTGACTTTC. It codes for CASSYPTRVAGANVLTF.

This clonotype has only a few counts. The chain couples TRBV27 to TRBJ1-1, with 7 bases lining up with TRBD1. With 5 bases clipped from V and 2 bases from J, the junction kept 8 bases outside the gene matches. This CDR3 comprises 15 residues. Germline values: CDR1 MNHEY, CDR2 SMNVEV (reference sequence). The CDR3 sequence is CASSVHGDRNTEAFF. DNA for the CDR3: TGTGCCAGCAGTGTTCATGGGGACAGAAACACTGAAGCTTTCTTT.

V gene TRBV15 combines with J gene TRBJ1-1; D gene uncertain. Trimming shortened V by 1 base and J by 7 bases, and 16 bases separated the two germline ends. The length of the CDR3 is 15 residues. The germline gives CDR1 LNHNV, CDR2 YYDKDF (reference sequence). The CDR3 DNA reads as TGTGCCACCAGCAGAGCGGGCGATTGGGGAAATGAAGCTTTCTTT. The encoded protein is CATSRAGDWGNEAFF.

Written as DNA, the CDR3 is TGCAGCGTAGGTTGGGGGCGTGGGACCGGGGAGCTGTTTTTT. The encoded protein is CSVGWGRGTGELFF. The J gene is TRBJ2-2, the V gene TRBV29-1, with D possibly TRBD1 on 6 matching bases. Germline CDR1 reads SQVTM; CDR2 reads ANQGSEA. V gave up 6 bases and J gave up 5 bases, with 16 bases separating them. The CDR3 covers 14 residues.

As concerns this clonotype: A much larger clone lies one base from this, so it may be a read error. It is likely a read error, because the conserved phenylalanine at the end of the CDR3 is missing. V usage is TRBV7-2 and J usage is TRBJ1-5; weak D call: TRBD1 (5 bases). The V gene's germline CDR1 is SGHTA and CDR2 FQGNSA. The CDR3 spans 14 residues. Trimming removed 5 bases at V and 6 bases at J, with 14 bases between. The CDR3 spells CASSPQGPGQPQHL. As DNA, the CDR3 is TGTGCCAGCAGCCCTCAGGGTCCCGGTCAGCCCCAGCATCTT.

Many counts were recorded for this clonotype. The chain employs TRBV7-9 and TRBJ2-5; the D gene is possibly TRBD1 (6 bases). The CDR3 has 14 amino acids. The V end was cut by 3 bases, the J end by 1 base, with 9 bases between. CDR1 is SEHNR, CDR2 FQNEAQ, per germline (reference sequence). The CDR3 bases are TGTGCCAGCAGCTTCAGGGGTCTCCAAGAGACCCAGTACTTC. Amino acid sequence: CASSFRGLQETQYF.

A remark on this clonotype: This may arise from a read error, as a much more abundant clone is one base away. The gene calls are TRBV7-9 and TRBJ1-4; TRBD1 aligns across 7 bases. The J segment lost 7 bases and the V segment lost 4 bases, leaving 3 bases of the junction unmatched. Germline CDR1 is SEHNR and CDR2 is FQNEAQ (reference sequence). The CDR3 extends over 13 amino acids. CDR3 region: CASSSRGSEKLFF. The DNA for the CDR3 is TGTGCCAGCAGCTCCAGGGGGAGTGAAAAACTGTTTTTT. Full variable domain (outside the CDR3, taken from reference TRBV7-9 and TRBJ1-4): DTGVSQNPRHKITKRGQNVTFRCDPISEHNRLYWYRQTLGQGPEFLTYFQNEAQLEKSRLLSDRFSAERPKGSFSTLEIQRTEQGDSAMYLCASSSRGSEKLFFGSGTQLSVL.

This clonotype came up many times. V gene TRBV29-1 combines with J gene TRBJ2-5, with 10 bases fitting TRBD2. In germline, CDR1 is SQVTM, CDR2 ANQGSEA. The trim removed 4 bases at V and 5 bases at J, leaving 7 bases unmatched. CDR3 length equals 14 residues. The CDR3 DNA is TGCAGCGTTGGACCTAGCGGGAGTGCGGAGACCCAGTACTTC. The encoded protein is CSVGPSGSAETQYF. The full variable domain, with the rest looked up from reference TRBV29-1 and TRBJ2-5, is SAVISQKPSRDICQRGTSLTIQCQVDSQVTMMFWYRQQPGQSLTLIATANQGSEATYESGFVIDKFPISRPNLTFSTLTVSNMSPEDSSIYLCSVGPSGSAETQYFGPGTRLLVL.

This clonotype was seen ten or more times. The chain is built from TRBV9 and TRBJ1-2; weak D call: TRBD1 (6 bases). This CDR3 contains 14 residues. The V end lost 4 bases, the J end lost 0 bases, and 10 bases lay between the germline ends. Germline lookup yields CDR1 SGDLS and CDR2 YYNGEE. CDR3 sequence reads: CASSIQGANYGYTF. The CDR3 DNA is TGTGCCAGCAGCATACAGGGAGCTAACTATGGCTACACCTTC.